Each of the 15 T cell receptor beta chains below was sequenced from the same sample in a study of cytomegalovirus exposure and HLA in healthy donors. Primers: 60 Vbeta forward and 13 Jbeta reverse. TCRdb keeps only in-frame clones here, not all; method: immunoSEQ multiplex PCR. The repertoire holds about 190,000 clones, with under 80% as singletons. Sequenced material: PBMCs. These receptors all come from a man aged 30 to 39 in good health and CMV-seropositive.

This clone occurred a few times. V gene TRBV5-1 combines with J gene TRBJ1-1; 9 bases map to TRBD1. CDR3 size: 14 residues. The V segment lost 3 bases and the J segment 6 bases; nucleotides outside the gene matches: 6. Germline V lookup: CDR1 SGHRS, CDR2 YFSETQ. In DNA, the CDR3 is TGCGCCAGCAGCTCGGGACAGGGAGCTTCTGAAGCTTTCTTT. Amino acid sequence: CASSSGQGASEAFF.

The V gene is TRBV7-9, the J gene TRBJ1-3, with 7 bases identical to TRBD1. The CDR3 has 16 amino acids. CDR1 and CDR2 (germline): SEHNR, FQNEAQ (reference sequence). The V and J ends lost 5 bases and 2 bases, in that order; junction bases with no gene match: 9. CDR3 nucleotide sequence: TGTGCCAGCAGCGCCCCGGGACAGAGAACTGGAAACACCATATATTTT. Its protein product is CASSAPGQRTGNTIYF.

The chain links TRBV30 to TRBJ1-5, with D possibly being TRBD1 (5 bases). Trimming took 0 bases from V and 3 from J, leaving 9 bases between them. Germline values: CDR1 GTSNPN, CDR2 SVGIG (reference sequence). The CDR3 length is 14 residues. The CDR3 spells CAWSVSRVNQPQHF. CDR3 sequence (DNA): TGTGCCTGGAGTGTAAGCAGGGTCAATCAGCCCCAGCATTTT.

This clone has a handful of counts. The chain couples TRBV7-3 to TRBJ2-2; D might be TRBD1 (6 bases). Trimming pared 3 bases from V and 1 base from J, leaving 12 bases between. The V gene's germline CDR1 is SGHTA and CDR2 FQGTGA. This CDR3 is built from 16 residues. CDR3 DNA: TGTGCCAGCAGCTTGGCACGAGGGGGGAACACCGGGGAGCTGTTTTTT. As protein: CASSLARGGNTGELFF.

CDR3 sequence reads: CAWRRQTGEYGYTF. The CDR3 region has the DNA TGTGCCTGGAGACGTCAGACAGGGGAGTACGGCTACACCTTC. The J gene is TRBJ1-2, the V gene TRBV30; TRBD1 matches at 8 bases. CDR1 and CDR2 (germline): GTSNPN, SVGIG (reference sequence). The ends lost 3 bases at V and 8 bases at J; junction bases unmatched: 11. The CDR3 length is 14 residues.

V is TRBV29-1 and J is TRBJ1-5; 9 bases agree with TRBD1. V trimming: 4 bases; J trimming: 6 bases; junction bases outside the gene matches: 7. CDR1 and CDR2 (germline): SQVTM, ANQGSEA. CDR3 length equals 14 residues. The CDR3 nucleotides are TGCAGCGTTGTGGGACAGGGTGCAGGTCAGCCCCAGCATTTT. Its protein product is CSVVGQGAGQPQHF.

CDR3 bases: TGTGCCAGCAGTGGCCGGACAGATTTTATAGATACGCAGTATTTT. This encodes CASSGRTDFIDTQYF. This chain connects TRBV2 to TRBJ2-3, with D possibly being TRBD1 (6 bases). CDR3 length: 15 amino acids. Germline CDR1 and CDR2: SNHLY and FYNNEI. Trimming removed 4 bases at V and 5 bases at J, with 16 bases between. Combining the CDR3 with reference TRBV2 and TRBJ2-3 gives the whole variable domain EPEVTQTPSHQVTQMGQEVILRCVPISNHLYFYWYRQILGQKVEFLVSFYNNEISEKSEIFDDQFSVERPDGSNFTLKIRSTKLEDSAMYFCASSGRTDFIDTQYFGPGTRLTVL.

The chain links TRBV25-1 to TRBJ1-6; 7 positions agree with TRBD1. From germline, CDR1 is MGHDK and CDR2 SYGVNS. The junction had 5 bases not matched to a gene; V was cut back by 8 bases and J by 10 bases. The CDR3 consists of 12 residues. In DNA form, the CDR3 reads TGTGCCAGCTGTTACAGGGGCTCACCCCTCCACTTT. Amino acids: CASCYRGSPLHF.

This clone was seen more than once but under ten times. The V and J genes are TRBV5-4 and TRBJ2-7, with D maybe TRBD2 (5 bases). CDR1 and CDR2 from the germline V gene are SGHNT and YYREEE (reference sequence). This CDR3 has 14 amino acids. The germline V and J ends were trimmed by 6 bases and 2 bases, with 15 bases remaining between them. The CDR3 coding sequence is TGTGCCAGCAACCCTGGACTGAACCCCTACGAGCAGTACTTC. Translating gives CASNPGLNPYEQYF.

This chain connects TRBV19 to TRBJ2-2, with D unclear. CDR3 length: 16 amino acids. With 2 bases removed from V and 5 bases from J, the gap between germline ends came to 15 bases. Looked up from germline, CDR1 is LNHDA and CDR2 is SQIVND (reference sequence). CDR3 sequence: CASSIPGFYRTGELFF. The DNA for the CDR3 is TGTGCCAGTAGTATACCAGGCTTTTACCGGACCGGGGAGCTGTTTTTT.

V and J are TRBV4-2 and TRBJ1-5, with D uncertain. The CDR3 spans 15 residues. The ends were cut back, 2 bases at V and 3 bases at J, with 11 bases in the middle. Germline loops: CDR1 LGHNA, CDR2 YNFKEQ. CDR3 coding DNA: TGTGCCAGCAGCCAAAGAGGAGGGAACAATCAGCCCCAGCATTTT. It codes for CASSQRGGNNQPQHF.

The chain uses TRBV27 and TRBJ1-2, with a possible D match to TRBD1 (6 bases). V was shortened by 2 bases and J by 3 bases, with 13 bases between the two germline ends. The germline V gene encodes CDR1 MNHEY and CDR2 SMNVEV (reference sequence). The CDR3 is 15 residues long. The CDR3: CASSLSGGADYGYTF. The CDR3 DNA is TGTGCCAGCAGTTTAAGTGGGGGCGCGGACTATGGCTACACCTTC.

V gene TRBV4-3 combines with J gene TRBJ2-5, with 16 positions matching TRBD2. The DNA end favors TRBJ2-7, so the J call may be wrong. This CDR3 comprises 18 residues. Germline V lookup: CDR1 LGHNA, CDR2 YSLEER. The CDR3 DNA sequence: TGCGCCAGCAGCGCCCCCCCGGGACTAGCGGGAGGGGTCTACGAGCAGTACTTC. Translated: CASSAPPGLAGGVYEQYF.

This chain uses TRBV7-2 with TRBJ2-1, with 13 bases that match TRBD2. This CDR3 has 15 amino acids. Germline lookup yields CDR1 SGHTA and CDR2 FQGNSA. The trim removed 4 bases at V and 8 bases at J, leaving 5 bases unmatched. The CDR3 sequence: CASSSGTSGNDEQFF. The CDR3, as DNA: TGTGCCAGCAGCTCCGGGACTAGCGGGAACGATGAGCAGTTCTTC.

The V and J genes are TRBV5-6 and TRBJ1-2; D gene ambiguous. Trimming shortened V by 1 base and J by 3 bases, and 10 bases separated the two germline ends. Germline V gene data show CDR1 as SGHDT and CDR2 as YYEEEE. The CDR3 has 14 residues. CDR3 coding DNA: TGTGCCAGCAGCTTGCCCAGCGATCACTATGGCTACACCTTC. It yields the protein CASSLPSDHYGYTF.